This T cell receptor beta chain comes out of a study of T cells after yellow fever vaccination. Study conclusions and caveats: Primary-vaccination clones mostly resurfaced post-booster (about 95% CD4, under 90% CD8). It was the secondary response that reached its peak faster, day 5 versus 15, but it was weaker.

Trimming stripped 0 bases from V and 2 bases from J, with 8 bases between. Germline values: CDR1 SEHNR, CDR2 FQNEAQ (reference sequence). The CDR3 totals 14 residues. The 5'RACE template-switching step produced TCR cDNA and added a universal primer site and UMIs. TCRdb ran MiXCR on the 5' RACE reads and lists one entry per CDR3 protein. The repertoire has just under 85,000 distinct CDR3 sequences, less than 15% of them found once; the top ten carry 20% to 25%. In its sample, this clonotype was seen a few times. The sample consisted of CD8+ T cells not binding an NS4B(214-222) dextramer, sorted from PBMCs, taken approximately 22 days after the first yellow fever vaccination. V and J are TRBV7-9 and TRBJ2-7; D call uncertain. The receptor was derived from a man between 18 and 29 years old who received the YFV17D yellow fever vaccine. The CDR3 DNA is TGTGCCAGCAGCTTAGCTTCACCCGCCTACGAGCAGTACGTC. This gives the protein CASSLASPAYEQYV.